What follows is one T cell receptor (beta chain) and its context. Its antigen is currently unknown. This entry is derived from a study of identical twins. Broader study findings: Memory repertoires lacked the insertion deficit that abundant cord blood beta clonotypes showed.

TCRdb re-analysed the 5' RACE reads in MiXCR, keeping a single row per CDR3 protein. Of 1,800,000 or so distinct CDR3 sequences in the sample, under 35% were seen once. The CDR3 has 18 residues. Germline V gene lookup returns CDR1 SGHRS and CDR2 YFSETQ. V lost 3 bases and J lost 4; bases outside the gene matches: 11. V is TRBV5-1 and J is TRBJ2-3; the match to TRBD2 covers 13 bases. The specimen sequenced was cord blood. The clonotype was recovered from a newborn girl in good health. The CDR3 DNA sequence: TGCGCCAGCAGCTGGGGGCGGACTAGCGGGAGATGGGCAGATACGCAGTATTTT. Translation: CASSWGRTSGRWADTQYF.